Shown below are 30 T cell receptor beta chains from a single sample sequenced in a study of a mutant IDH1 vaccine in newly diagnosed glioma. Time point given: baseline, week 1 (first vaccination visit). Treatment given: pre-vaccination baseline after standard-of-care therapy. The assay was immunoSEQ multiplex PCR, and TCRdb's table has in-frame clones only and misses some. The data hold about 63,000 clones, with around 82% observed a single time. Sequenced here: peripheral blood mononuclear cells (PBMCs), sampled from a glioma patient treated with radiotherapy, temozolomide or both. These receptors all stem from a woman aged 18-29 years with glioma. Some clones in this sample may be carry-over from other donors' samples.

This chain uses TRBV7-9 with TRBJ1-2; D is ambiguous. V lost 5 bases and J 13 bases, leaving 11 bases between the germline ends. CDR3 length equals 10 residues. CDR1 and CDR2 (germline): SEHNR, FQNEAQ (reference sequence). The CDR3 region has the DNA TGTGCCAGCAGCGGATCCCTAATCACCTTC. Protein sequence: CASSGSLITF.

The rearrangement links TRBV18 to TRBJ2-7; no definite D call. Trimming removed 8 bases from V and 0 bases from J, with 11 bases in between. The germline V gene encodes CDR1 KGHSH and CDR2 LQKENI. The CDR3 loop spans 13 amino acids. For the CDR3, the DNA is TGTGCCAGCCACGACTCCCTCTCCTACGAGCAGTACTTC. This translates into CASHDSLSYEQYF.

The chain couples TRBV10-2 to TRBJ2-1; the match to TRBD2 covers 14 bases. This CDR3 has 16 residues. Germline V gives CDR1 WSHSY, CDR2 SAAADI. V was pared by 6 bases and J by 7 bases, with 8 bases of the junction left unmatched. The CDR3 is CASRRLAGGLGNEQFF. The CDR3 bases are TGCGCCAGCAGGCGACTAGCGGGGGGGCTGGGGAATGAGCAGTTCTTC.

This chain links TRBV6-6 with TRBJ2-1; tentative D call: TRBD1 (5 bases). The germline V gene has CDR1 MNHNY and CDR2 SVGAGI (reference sequence). V was shortened by 0 bases and J by 9 bases, with 6 bases between the two germline ends. The CDR3 contains 12 residues. CDR3 DNA: TGTGCCAGCAGTTACTCAAGGGGTGAGCAGTTCTTC. This codes for CASSYSRGEQFF.

The chain carries TRBV29-1 and TRBJ1-5; D ambiguous. V lost 4 bases, J lost 1 base, and 17 bases lay in between. The CDR3 extends over 16 amino acids. Germline values: CDR1 SQVTM, CDR2 ANQGSEA. DNA of the CDR3: TGCAGCGTTGGGCGCCGGGGATTAGGAAGCAATCAGCCCCAGCATTTT. Its protein product is CSVGRRGLGSNQPQHF.

As DNA, the CDR3 is TGTGCCAGCAGCTCGATCGGGACAGGTAACACCGGGGAGCTGTTTTTT. Translated, it gives CASSSIGTGNTGELFF. The V and J genes are TRBV5-4 and TRBJ2-2; 8 nucleotides agree with TRBD1. Germline V gives CDR1 SGHNT, CDR2 YYREEE (reference sequence). The CDR3 has 16 residues. With 3 bases clipped from V and 2 bases from J, the junction kept 6 bases outside the gene matches.

The chain employs TRBV14 and TRBJ2-1, with TRBD2 matching 8 bases. The CDR3 totals 16 residues. V was pared by 2 bases and J by 6 bases, with 9 bases of the junction left unmatched. Per germline, CDR1 SGHDN and CDR2 FVKESK. This chain's CDR3 is CASSQLPGGKGNEQFF. In nucleotides, the CDR3 is TGTGCCAGCAGCCAACTCCCGGGGGGGAAAGGCAATGAGCAGTTCTTC.

This chain joins TRBV6-1 and TRBJ1-5, with TRBD1 matching over 7 bases. The CDR3 is 16 residues long. J was trimmed by 3 bases and V by 3 bases; bases with no gene match: 8. The germline gives CDR1 MNHNS, CDR2 SASEGT. The CDR3 nucleotides are TGTGCCAGCAGTGAGGGAACAGGGGTCCCCAATCAGCCCCAGCATTTT. Translating gives CASSEGTGVPNQPQHF.

This chain joins TRBV6-4 and TRBJ1-2; D might be TRBD1 (5 bases). CDR3 length equals 15 residues. The germline V and J ends were trimmed by 2 bases and 7 bases, with 17 bases remaining between them. Germline V CDR1 and CDR2: MRHNA, SNTAGT. Written as DNA, the CDR3 is TGTGCCAGCAGTGACGAAGGGCAGGGATCAAGTGGCTACACCTTC. Encoded protein: CASSDEGQGSSGYTF.

V is TRBV6-6 and J is TRBJ2-7; D unresolved. CDR3 length: 11 residues. Germline assignment: CDR1 MNHNY and CDR2 SVGAGI (reference sequence). Trimming stripped 8 bases from V and 0 bases from J, with 5 bases between. CDR3 sequence reads: CASEFSYEQYF. CDR3 nucleotide sequence: TGTGCCAGCGAATTCTCCTACGAGCAGTACTTC.

The rearrangement uses TRBV9 and TRBJ2-7; perhaps TRBD2 as D (6 bases). This CDR3 has 14 residues. Trimming shortened V by 0 bases and J by 3 bases, and 10 bases separated the two germline ends. CDR1 and CDR2 from the germline V gene are SGDLS and YYNGEE. The CDR3 reads CASSVGLSGYEQYF. For the CDR3, the DNA is TGTGCCAGCAGCGTAGGTCTTAGCGGCTACGAGCAGTACTTC.

The genes are TRBV6-4 and TRBJ2-3; no reliable D call. The CDR3 consists of 13 residues. V was shortened by 2 bases and J by 3 bases, with 6 bases between the two germline ends. Germline CDR1 and CDR2: MRHNA and SNTAGT. Here the CDR3 reads CASSDGSTDTQYF. CDR3 in DNA: TGTGCCAGCAGTGACGGGTCGACAGATACGCAGTATTTT.

V is TRBV10-2 and J is TRBJ2-7, with 7 bases matching TRBD1. Germline V gives CDR1 WSHSY, CDR2 SAAADI. CDR3 length equals 14 residues. V lost 3 bases to trimming and J lost 3 bases; unmatched junction nucleotides: 5. DNA for the CDR3: TGCGCCAGCAGTGAAAGGACAGGATTCTACGAGCAGTACTTC. Protein: CASSERTGFYEQYF.

The chain combines TRBV6-5 with TRBJ1-6; 8 positions match TRBD1. Germline values: CDR1 MNHEY, CDR2 SVGAGI. Losses at the gene ends were 2 bases for V and 11 bases for J; bases not matched to a gene: 8. This CDR3 comprises 15 residues. The CDR3 sequence is CASSYGTGQGTPLHF. CDR3 DNA sequence: TGTGCCAGCAGTTACGGGACAGGACAGGGAACACCCCTCCACTTT.

CDR3 sequence (DNA): TGCAGCGTTGAGGTTGAGGCGGGGTCGAGCTCCTACGAGCAGTACTTC. It is translated as CSVEVEAGSSSYEQYF. The rearrangement links TRBV29-1 to TRBJ2-7, with D perhaps TRBD2 (6 bases). The ends were cut back, 3 bases at V and 0 bases at J, with 18 bases in the middle. The CDR3 length is 16 residues. Germline CDR1 and CDR2: SQVTM and ANQGSEA.

The chain is built from TRBV6-5 and TRBJ2-7, with 8 positions matching TRBD1. Losses at the gene ends were 7 bases for V and 2 bases for J; bases not matched to a gene: 7. There are 14 residues in the CDR3. CDR1 is MNHEY, CDR2 SVGAGI, per germline. The CDR3 here is CASNEGQGAYEQYF. CDR3 DNA sequence: TGTGCCAGCAACGAAGGACAGGGAGCCTACGAGCAGTACTTC.

J is TRBJ2-1 and V is TRBV10-3, with 11 bases that match TRBD2. The CDR3 totals 17 residues. Losses at the gene ends were 2 bases for V and 8 bases for J; bases not matched to a gene: 11. Germline lookup yields CDR1 ENHRY and CDR2 SYGVKD. CDR3 nucleotide sequence: TGTGCCATCAGTGAGGGTAGCGGGGGGGCAAAGGGGTATGAGCAGTTCTTC. Translating gives CAISEGSGGAKGYEQFF.

The chain combines TRBV10-3 with TRBJ2-2; 7 bases map to TRBD1. Germline lookup yields CDR1 ENHRY and CDR2 SYGVKD. The CDR3 totals 14 residues. Trimming at V came to 3 bases and at J to 5 bases, leaving 3 bases not matched to a gene. CDR3 sequence (DNA): TGTGCCATCAGTGAAAAACAGGGGACCGGGGAGCTGTTTTTT. It codes for CAISEKQGTGELFF.

This chain joins TRBV6-5 and TRBJ2-7, with 9 bases aligning to TRBD2. There are 15 residues in the CDR3. Germline V gene lookup returns CDR1 MNHEY and CDR2 SVGAGI. With 1 base clipped from V and 3 bases from J, the junction kept 4 bases outside the gene matches. This CDR3 is CASSYFAGGSYEQYF. For the CDR3, the DNA is TGTGCCAGCAGTTACTTTGCGGGGGGGAGCTACGAGCAGTACTTC.

The CDR3: CASRGQGRSEQFF. In nucleotides, the CDR3 is TGTGCCAGCAGGGGACAGGGCCGAAGTGAGCAGTTCTTC. The rearrangement joins TRBV2 to TRBJ2-1; 9 bases match TRBD1. The V segment lost 6 bases and the J segment 9 bases; nucleotides outside the gene matches: 6. There are 13 residues in the CDR3. CDR1 is SNHLY and CDR2 is FYNNEI in the germline V gene.

The chain combines TRBV7-2 with TRBJ1-1; D remains ambiguous. The V end was cut by 1 base, the J end by 1 base, with 7 bases between. Germline CDR1 SGHTA, CDR2 FQGNSA. The CDR3 totals 14 residues. The CDR3 region has the DNA TGTGCCAGCAGCTTAGTAAGAGCGAACACTGAAGCTTTCTTT. Translated, it gives CASSLVRANTEAFF.

J is TRBJ1-1 and V is TRBV19; D possibly corresponds to TRBD1 (6 bases). The CDR3 sequence is 13 residues long. Per germline, CDR1 LNHDA and CDR2 SQIVND (reference sequence). V was shortened by 3 bases and J by 7 bases, with 12 bases between the two germline ends. The CDR3: CASSMQGPREAFF. Written as DNA, the CDR3 is TGTGCCAGTAGTATGCAGGGGCCTCGTGAAGCTTTCTTT.

This chain joins TRBV25-1 and TRBJ2-5, with D perhaps matching TRBD1 or TRBD2 (5 bases each). The germline V and J ends were trimmed by 4 bases and 7 bases, with 7 bases remaining between them. Germline lookup yields CDR1 MGHDK and CDR2 SYGVNS. The CDR3 extends over 11 amino acids. CDR3 DNA sequence: TGTGCCAGCAGTGGTGGGGGGACCCAGTACTTC. Translating it yields CASSGGGTQYF.

This clone is a singleton in its sample. The chain carries TRBV2 and TRBJ2-5; 9 positions match TRBD1. The CDR3 runs 15 residues. In germline, CDR1 is SNHLY, CDR2 FYNNEI. J lost 5 bases, V lost 7 bases, and 11 bases had no gene match. The CDR3 spells CASKAGQGQEETQYF. The CDR3 region has the DNA TGTGCCAGCAAGGCCGGACAGGGGCAGGAGGAGACCCAGTACTTC.

In this sample, this clone turned up a few times. The chain joins TRBV6-5 to TRBJ1-2, with D unclear. The germline V and J ends were trimmed by 6 bases and 2 bases, with 13 bases remaining between them. This CDR3 has 14 amino acids. Looked up from germline, CDR1 is MNHEY and CDR2 is SVGAGI. Written as DNA, the CDR3 is TGTGCCAGCAGGACCTCAGTGACGAACTATGGCTACACCTTC. Its translation is CASRTSVTNYGYTF.

The chain carries TRBV19 and TRBJ1-1, with D possibly TRBD1 on 5 matching bases. Trimming cost V 2 bases and J 5 bases, with 12 bases left between them. From germline, CDR1 is LNHDA and CDR2 SQIVND (reference sequence). This CDR3 comprises 14 residues. Here the CDR3 DNA reads TGTGCCAGTAGTATAACAGGCGGGGGTACTGAAGCTTTCTTT. It translates to CASSITGGGTEAFF.

In its sample, this clone was seen a few times. The rearrangement joins TRBV2 to TRBJ1-5, with D unclear. The V end was cut by 8 bases, the J end by 0 bases, with 14 bases between. The CDR3 covers 15 residues. Germline V gene data show CDR1 as SNHLY and CDR2 as FYNNEI. The CDR3 region has the DNA TGTGCCAGCCTCCGGGAGACCGATAGCAATCAGCCCCAGCATTTT. This codes for CASLRETDSNQPQHF.

The rearrangement joins TRBV5-1 to TRBJ1-2; 9 positions match TRBD1. There are 15 residues in the CDR3. V lost 3 bases, J lost 4 bases, and 7 bases stayed unmatched. Germline lookup yields CDR1 SGHRS and CDR2 YFSETQ. The CDR3 region is CASSSQDRGTYGYTF. CDR3 DNA: TGCGCCAGCAGCTCACAGGACAGGGGCACCTATGGCTACACCTTC.

The chain combines TRBV7-9 with TRBJ2-7, with D perhaps matching TRBD1 (5 bases). V gave up 5 bases and J gave up 6 bases, with 8 bases separating them. This CDR3 comprises 11 residues. The germline V gene has CDR1 SEHNR and CDR2 FQNEAQ (reference sequence). CDR3 region: CASSGQAEQYF. In DNA form, the CDR3 reads TGTGCCAGCAGCGGACAAGCCGAGCAGTACTTC.

This chain links TRBV9 with TRBJ2-5; perhaps TRBD1 as D (6 bases). V gave up 0 bases and J gave up 2 bases, with 17 bases separating them. Germline assignment: CDR1 SGDLS and CDR2 YYNGEE. The CDR3 length is 17 residues. The CDR3 loop reads CASSVGGDTPPQETQYF. CDR3 nucleotides: TGTGCCAGCAGCGTAGGAGGGGACACCCCCCCTCAAGAGACCCAGTACTTC.